This record covers a single T cell receptor beta chain. The sample comes from a study of blood T cell repertoires in COVID-19. Method: immunoSEQ multiplex PCR; TCRdb's copy keeps in-frame clones and lacks some. This repertoire shows under 200,000 clones, approximately 83% found once; its top ten account for about 2.7%. The TCR sequence derives from a human donor with acute or convalescent COVID-19. The donor label of this sample is uncertain. Sequencing was performed on peripheral blood.

CDR3 in amino acids: CATSVGGLNTEAFF. CDR3 DNA sequence: TGTGCCACCAGCGTTGGGGGGTTGAACACTGAAGCTTTCTTT. The genes are TRBV15 and TRBJ1-1, with D perhaps matching TRBD1 (5 bases). Trimming left V 5 bases short and J 0 bases short, with 10 bases between. Germline V lookup: CDR1 LNHNV, CDR2 YYDKDF (reference sequence). This CDR3 is 14 amino acids long.